The subject of this entry is one TCR beta chain. This record comes from a study of shared clonotypes between healthy human individuals. Trimming left V 4 bases short and J 4 bases short, with 15 bases between. Germline V gene data show CDR1 as SGHDT and CDR2 as YYEEEE. The CDR3 is 15 amino acids. Data came from immunoSEQ multiplex PCR; TCRdb stores just in-frame clones and leaves some out. Of 2,100,000 or so clones listed, approximately 94% are singletons. Input material: naive CD4+ T cells sorted from blood. Subset reported: CD45RA+ positively selected. The receptor comes from a man aged 18 to 35 in good health. The chain is built from TRBV5-6 and TRBJ2-1; D tentatively reads TRBD1 or TRBD2 (5 bases each). In DNA, the CDR3 is TGTGCCAGCAGCCACGAACGGGACCCTTACAATGAGCAGTTCTTC. Protein sequence: CASSHERDPYNEQFF.